Below, 25 T cell receptor beta chains from the same sample are listed, as sequenced in a study of human T cells and chemical hapten exposure. TCRdb redid the calling of the RACE reads with MiXCR, one entry per CDR3 protein. The sample gives more than 300,000 distinct CDR3 sequences, 5.1% of which show up once; roughly 2.6% is in the top ten. This sample's time point: pre-sensitization, week 0. Treatment given: therapeutic diphenylcyclopropenone sensitization with weekly scalp DPC. Sequencing was performed on whole blood, taken in connection with sensitization to the hapten diphenylcyclopropenone (DPC). These receptors came from a woman between 45 and 60 years old with alopecia areata. Some clones in this sample may be carry-over from other donors' samples.

The table lists this clonotype with many counts. J is TRBJ1-3 and V is TRBV4-1, with D uncertain. The CDR3 has 16 residues. Per the germline V gene, CDR1 is MGHRA and CDR2 is YSYEKL. Trimming cost V 2 bases and J 4 bases, with 15 bases left between them. Written as DNA, the CDR3 is TGCGCCAGCAGCCAAATAGGACGGGAGAGGGGAAACACCATATATTTT. This sequence encodes CASSQIGRERGNTIYF.

This clonotype was observed at least ten times. The chain's CDR3 is CASRSPSGRGYEQYF. CDR3 nucleotide sequence: TGTGCCAGCAGGTCCCCTAGCGGGAGAGGGTACGAGCAGTACTTC. The gene calls are TRBV2 and TRBJ2-7, with 10 positions matching TRBD2. Germline CDR1 and CDR2: SNHLY and FYNNEI. After removal of 6 bases from V and 4 bases from J, the junction contained 9 bases not matched to a gene. The CDR3 spans 15 residues.

This clonotype was found many times. CDR3 DNA: TGTGCCACCAGTGATTCCGGGGGGGTCGGCAATCAGCCCCAGCATTTT. Encoded protein: CATSDSGGVGNQPQHF. The V and J genes are TRBV24-1 and TRBJ1-5; D might be TRBD1 (5 bases). CDR3 length: 16 residues. Germline V gene data show CDR1 as KGHDR and CDR2 as SFDVKD. V lost 2 bases and J 2 bases, leaving 12 bases between the germline ends.

The chain carries TRBV3-1 and TRBJ1-1, with D hard to call. CDR3 length: 15 residues. V was clipped by 4 bases and J by 7 bases, with 19 bases between them. The germline CDR1 and CDR2 sequences are LGHDT and YNNKEL (reference sequence). CDR3 DNA: TGTGCCAGCAGCCCCTCGACGCCGACGGATGGTGAAGCTTTCTTT. Amino acids: CASSPSTPTDGEAFF.

In its sample, this clonotype was seen a few times. This chain links TRBV7-9 with TRBJ2-7; D remains ambiguous. Germline V gives CDR1 SEHNR, CDR2 FQNEAQ (reference sequence). V was trimmed by 0 bases and J by 2 bases, leaving 8 bases between them. The CDR3 contains 14 residues. The chain's CDR3 is CASSLAARPYEQYF. CDR3 sequence (DNA): TGTGCCAGCAGCTTAGCCGCGCGGCCCTACGAGCAGTACTTC.

In this sample, this clonotype turned up many times. The chain joins TRBV28 to TRBJ1-1; D gene ambiguous. V was clipped by 7 bases and J by 1 base, with 10 bases between them. Germline V gene data show CDR1 as MDHEN and CDR2 as SYDVKM. CDR3 length: 13 amino acids. The CDR3 region is CASTLSGNTEAFF. CDR3 DNA: TGTGCCAGCACCCTAAGTGGGAACACTGAAGCTTTCTTT.

The chain couples TRBV19 to TRBJ1-2, with D maybe TRBD1 (6 bases). CDR1 and CDR2 from the germline V gene are LNHDA and SQIVND (reference sequence). The CDR3 runs 15 residues. The V end lost 5 bases, the J end lost 4 bases, and 17 bases lay between the germline ends. For the CDR3, the DNA is TGTGCCAGTAGTGCCAGCAGGGGAGTCGGCTATGGCTACACCTTC. The encoded protein is CASSASRGVGYGYTF.

Points on this clonotype: One end of the junction does not line up with germline, which may come from a read error. The CDR3 nucleotides are TGTGCCAGCAGCTACTGGGGTATTGAGGCTGAAGCTTTCTTT. Residues: CASSYWGIEAEAFF. This chain links TRBV6-2 or TRBV6-3 with TRBJ1-1; D is unclear. CDR1 and CDR2 (germline): MNHEY, SVGEGT. This CDR3 is 14 amino acids long.

This clonotype appeared a few times. The chain has TRBV6-5 and TRBJ1-2, with D tentatively TRBD1 (6 bases). The CDR3 contains 13 residues. Germline loops: CDR1 MNHEY, CDR2 SVGAGI. The V and J ends lost 8 bases and 4 bases respectively, with 14 bases between them. The CDR3 DNA sequence: TGTGCCAGCTGGGGGCGACTGCTCTATGGCTACACCTTC. Translating it yields CASWGRLLYGYTF.

This clonotype was observed many times. The genes are TRBV29-1 and TRBJ2-7, with D unclear. The germline V gene encodes CDR1 SQVTM and CDR2 ANQGSEA. The CDR3 length is 15 residues. Trimming took 3 bases from V and 0 from J, leaving 15 bases between them. CDR3 in DNA: TGCAGCGTTGAGCTGGCCAGCGCCGGCTCCTACGAGCAGTACTTC. It yields the protein CSVELASAGSYEQYF.

This clonotype was counted ten times or more. The chain has TRBV3-1 and TRBJ2-3; maybe TRBD2 (6 bases). The V end was cut by 6 bases, the J end by 0 bases, with 13 bases between. The germline gives CDR1 LGHDT, CDR2 YNNKEL (reference sequence). This CDR3 is 15 amino acids long. The CDR3 bases are TGTGCCAGCAGTGCCACGGGACTCAGCACAGATACGCAGTATTTT. Amino acids: CASSATGLSTDTQYF.

This clonotype showed up just a few times. The chain couples TRBV19 to TRBJ1-5; D is ambiguous. Per germline, CDR1 LNHDA and CDR2 SQIVND (reference sequence). The V and J ends lost 3 bases and 4 bases respectively, with 13 bases between them. This CDR3 contains 15 residues. The DNA of the CDR3 is TGTGCCAGTAGTATGTACTCGGGTAGGAATCAGCCCCAGCATTTT. Amino acids: CASSMYSGRNQPQHF.

This clonotype turned up a few times. This chain uses TRBV11-2 with TRBJ2-5, with D tentatively TRBD2 (5 bases). V was clipped by 2 bases and J by 5 bases, with 12 bases between them. The CDR3 runs to 14 residues. The germline V gene encodes CDR1 SGHAT and CDR2 FQNNGV. DNA for the CDR3: TGTGCCAGCAGCTTAACAGTAGCGAAGGAGACCCAGTACTTC. It is translated as CASSLTVAKETQYF.

This clonotype has a handful of counts. The chain couples TRBV7-2 to TRBJ2-7; 13 bases line up with TRBD2. The germline gives CDR1 SGHTA, CDR2 FQGNSA. The CDR3 length is 15 residues. The V gene end was trimmed by 1 base and the J gene end by 5 bases; junction bases not matched to a gene: 2. The CDR3, as DNA: TGTGCCAGCAGCTTAGGACTAGCGGGAGGAGACGAGCAGTACTTC. This sequence encodes CASSLGLAGGDEQYF.

This clonotype was counted between two and nine times. CDR3 residues: CASSGLAGGPTDTQYF. DNA for the CDR3: TGTGCCAGCAGTGGGCTAGCGGGAGGTCCCACAGATACGCAGTATTTT. The chain has TRBV2 and TRBJ2-3; 11 bases fit TRBD2. Trimming cost V 4 bases and J 2 bases; bases outside gene matches: 5. The CDR3 has 16 residues. Per germline, CDR1 SNHLY and CDR2 FYNNEI.

This clonotype was counted a few times. The chain carries TRBV12-3 or TRBV12-4 and TRBJ2-1; 7 nucleotides line up with TRBD1. The CDR3 runs to 15 residues. J was trimmed by 7 bases and V by 2 bases; bases with no gene match: 8. The CDR3 loop is CASSLPTGFWNEQFF. Here the CDR3 DNA reads TGTGCCAGCAGTTTACCGACAGGGTTCTGGAATGAGCAGTTCTTC.

The chain joins TRBV11-1 to TRBJ1-6, with a tentative D call TRBD1 (5 bases). Germline V gives CDR1 SGHAT, CDR2 FQDESV (reference sequence). V gave up 1 base and J gave up 7 bases, with 11 bases separating them. The CDR3 loop spans 15 amino acids. The DNA of the CDR3 is TGTGCCAGCAGCTTAGATATGCCAGGGAATTCACCCCTCCACTTT. It translates to CASSLDMPGNSPLHF.

This clonotype was seen at least ten times. The rearrangement joins TRBV7-2 to TRBJ2-5, with TRBD1 matching over 10 bases. This CDR3 has 15 residues. The germline V gene encodes CDR1 SGHTA and CDR2 FQGNSA. J lost 5 bases, V lost 0 bases, and 3 bases had no gene match. The CDR3 loop is CASSLAGTGVETQYF. The CDR3 bases are TGTGCCAGCAGCTTAGCAGGGACAGGGGTCGAGACCCAGTACTTC.

The rearrangement links TRBV28 to TRBJ1-3; a possible D gene is TRBD1 (5 bases). V gave up 5 bases and J gave up 1 base, with 12 bases separating them. CDR1 is MDHEN, CDR2 SYDVKM, per germline. There are 15 residues in the CDR3. CDR3 sequence reads: CASSAVGGSGNTIYF. CDR3 nucleotides: TGTGCCAGCAGTGCGGTGGGGGGATCTGGAAACACCATATATTTT.

In this sample, this clonotype turned up many times. This chain uses TRBV25-1 with TRBJ1-1; no firm D call. V lost 6 bases and J lost 7, with 9 bases in between. CDR3 length: 11 residues. Germline CDR1 MGHDK, CDR2 SYGVNS. The CDR3 bases are TGTGCCAGCAGCCGGACGGTTGAAGCTTTCTTT. It encodes CASSRTVEAFF. The full variable domain, in which reference TRBV25-1 and TRBJ1-1 provide the parts outside the CDR3, is EADIYQTPRYLVIGTGKKITLECSQTMGHDKMYWYQQDPGMELHLIHYSYGVNSTEKGDLSSESTVSRIRTEHFPLTLESARPSHTSQYLCASSRTVEAFFGQGTRLTVV.

The rearrangement uses TRBV6-5 and TRBJ2-7; D might be TRBD1 (7 bases). Germline lookup yields CDR1 MNHEY and CDR2 SVGAGI. Trimming shortened V by 2 bases and J by 3 bases, and 11 bases separated the two germline ends. This CDR3 is built from 14 residues. CDR3 nucleotide sequence: TGTGCCAGCAGTTACCGACAGGGACTCTACGAGCAGTACTTC. It specifies CASSYRQGLYEQYF.

This clonotype was recorded at least ten times. DNA for the CDR3: TGTGCCAGCAGCTTATCAGGGTTCACAGATACGCAGTATTTT. This translates into CASSLSGFTDTQYF. The chain links TRBV5-5 to TRBJ2-3; D possibly corresponds to TRBD1 (5 bases). V was trimmed by 2 bases and J by 2 bases, leaving 9 bases between them. CDR1 SGHKS and CDR2 YYEKEE come from the germline V gene (reference sequence). CDR3 length: 14 residues.

This clonotype was seen repeatedly, ten times or more. The rearrangement uses TRBV6-2 or TRBV6-3 and TRBJ2-1, with D unclear. Germline CDR1 reads MNHEY; CDR2 reads SVGEGT. This CDR3 comprises 11 residues. V was trimmed by 6 bases and J by 10 bases, leaving 10 bases between them. The CDR3 here is CASSGLVEQFF. DNA for the CDR3: TGTGCCAGCAGCGGATTGGTGGAGCAGTTCTTC.

The sample holds a few counts of this clonotype. CDR3 protein: CASSVGPENEKLFF. The CDR3 DNA follows: TGTGCCAGCAGCGTCGGACCCGAGAATGAAAAACTGTTTTTT. This rearrangement joins TRBV3-1 to TRBJ1-4; D ambiguous. V was clipped by 5 bases and J by 5 bases, with 12 bases between them. In germline, CDR1 is LGHDT, CDR2 YNNKEL (reference sequence). The CDR3 spans 14 residues.

The gene calls are TRBV29-1 and TRBJ2-2; D is possibly TRBD2 (6 bases). Germline CDR1 and CDR2: SQVTM and ANQGSEA. V lost 7 bases, J lost 0 bases, and 9 bases lay in between. The CDR3 spans 13 residues. CDR3: CSGRDSNTGELFF. The CDR3 nucleotides read TGCAGCGGGAGGGACTCGAACACCGGGGAGCTGTTTTTT.